The 17 T cell receptor beta chains reported below all come from one sample, sequenced in a study of CD8 T cells in ankylosing spondylitis. Study conclusions and caveats: What seemed typical of ankylosing spondylitis blood was a TCR beta motif built from fewer than ten highly homologous variants.

No antigens are known for them. TCRdb reprocessed the 5' RACE reads with MiXCR, giving one entry per CDR3 protein. The data show fewer than 750,000 distinct CDR3 sequences, 19% seen once. Sequenced sample: blood, either unsorted or a sorted T cell fraction (not recorded which). These receptors all stem from a male donor with ankylosing spondylitis.

With regard to this clonotype: Its ends do not fully match the called genes, so a read error is possible. The gene calls are TRBV29-1 and TRBJ2-7, with D unresolved. Looked up from germline, CDR1 is SQVTM and CDR2 is ANQGSEA. The CDR3 consists of 13 residues. The CDR3 DNA follows: TGCAGCGTGGAAGGTGACGGAACCTACGAGCAGTACTTC. It encodes CSVEGDGTYEQYF.

This chain uses TRBV12-3 or TRBV12-4 with TRBJ1-1; possible D gene TRBD1, 6 bases. The V end lost 5 bases, the J end lost 1 base, and 11 bases lay between the germline ends. The CDR3 has 14 amino acids. Here the CDR3 reads CASSTRGRNTEAFF. The CDR3 DNA sequence: TGTGCCAGCAGTACCAGGGGCAGGAACACTGAAGCTTTCTTT.

V is TRBV4-1 and J is TRBJ2-3; 9 bases match TRBD2. The J segment lost 0 bases and the V segment lost 1 base, leaving 5 bases of the junction unmatched. The germline CDR1 and CDR2 sequences are MGHRA and YSYEKL. CDR3 length: 17 amino acids. DNA of the CDR3: TGCGCCAGCAGCCAAGGGAACCTAGCGGGAAGCACAGATACGCAGTATTTT. Its translation is CASSQGNLAGSTDTQYF.

The J gene is TRBJ2-3, the V gene TRBV4-1; D possibly corresponds to TRBD2 (6 bases). Germline CDR1 reads MGHRA; CDR2 reads YSYEKL. The V and J ends lost 4 bases and 5 bases respectively, with 16 bases between them. The CDR3 runs 15 residues. The CDR3 protein is CASSPPGLGQDTQYF. The CDR3 coding sequence is TGCGCCAGCAGCCCTCCGGGACTGGGGCAAGATACGCAGTATTTT.

This clonotype was picked up a small number of times. V usage is TRBV5-5 and J usage is TRBJ2-3; 9 bases align to TRBD2. The CDR3 has 15 amino acids. Losses at the gene ends were 2 bases for V and 5 bases for J; bases not matched to a gene: 6. Germline CDR1 is SGHKS and CDR2 is YYEKEE (reference sequence). CDR3 DNA sequence: TGTGCCAGCAGCTTCTTAGCGGGAGTGTTAGATACGCAGTATTTT. This encodes CASSFLAGVLDTQYF. The full variable domain, with the rest looked up from reference TRBV5-5 and TRBJ2-3, is DAGVTQSPTHLIKTRGQQVTLRCSPISGHKSVSWYQQVLGQGPQFIFQYYEKEERGRGNFPDRFSARQFPNYSSELNVNALLLGDSALYLCASSFLAGVLDTQYFGPGTRLTVL.

This clonotype was observed a few times. The chain combines TRBV18 with TRBJ2-4; tentative D call: TRBD1 (6 bases). The germline V gene has CDR1 KGHSH and CDR2 LQKENI. V was cut by 4 bases and J by 1 base, with 20 bases left in between. This CDR3 has 18 amino acids. The CDR3 nucleotides are TGTGCCAGCTCACGAAGGGACATGAGGCTAGAGGCCAAAAACATTCAGTACTTC. As protein: CASSRRDMRLEAKNIQYF.

V gene TRBV6-1 combines with J gene TRBJ2-7, with D perhaps TRBD1 (6 bases). V lost 7 bases and J 2 bases, leaving 15 bases between the germline ends. Per the germline V gene, CDR1 is MNHNS and CDR2 is SASEGT. The CDR3 contains 14 residues. CDR3 sequence: CASTSRDRPYEQYF. CDR3 DNA: TGTGCCAGCACCTCACGAGACAGGCCCTACGAGCAGTACTTC.

This clonotype has only a few counts. This sequence joins TRBV6-6 and TRBJ2-1, with unresolved D. This CDR3 comprises 13 residues. Germline CDR1 reads MNHNY; CDR2 reads SVGAGI (reference sequence). Trimming removed 2 bases from V and 5 bases from J, with 7 bases in between. The CDR3 coding sequence is TGTGCCAGCAGTTACAGGAAAGACAATGAGCAGTTCTTC. Its protein is CASSYRKDNEQFF.

The CDR3, as DNA: TGTGCCAGCAGCCAAGGACAGGGTGTTAGTCAGCCCCAGCATTTT. It specifies CASSQGQGVSQPQHF. This chain connects TRBV3-1 to TRBJ1-5; 7 nucleotides match TRBD1. The CDR3 is 15 amino acids. Losses at the gene ends were 1 base for V and 6 bases for J; bases not matched to a gene: 6. From germline, CDR1 is LGHDT and CDR2 YNNKEL (reference sequence).

This clonotype was counted between two and nine times. This rearrangement joins TRBV29-1 to TRBJ2-3, with 11 bases lining up with TRBD2. V shed 7 bases, J shed 0 bases, and the junction held 6 bases outside the gene matches. This CDR3 has 15 amino acids. From germline, CDR1 is SQVTM and CDR2 ANQGSEA. The CDR3: CSAGLAGTSTDTQYF. The DNA for the CDR3 is TGCAGCGCCGGACTAGCGGGTACTAGCACAGATACGCAGTATTTT.

The V and J genes are TRBV20-1 and TRBJ1-2, with D maybe TRBD1 (5 bases). This CDR3 region has 15 residues. Trimming removed 3 bases at V and 4 bases at J, with 18 bases between. The germline CDR1 and CDR2 sequences are DFQATT and SNEGSKA (reference sequence). CDR3 sequence: CSARGSGATVYGYTF. The CDR3 bases are TGCAGTGCTAGGGGCTCTGGGGCCACCGTCTATGGCTACACCTTC.

V and J are TRBV20-1 and TRBJ2-1, with 8 bases matching TRBD1. The CDR3 runs 15 residues. Trimming at V came to 3 bases and at J to 5 bases, leaving 9 bases not matched to a gene. Germline V gives CDR1 DFQATT, CDR2 SNEGSKA (reference sequence). CDR3 DNA: TGCAGTGCTAGGAGATACAGGGGGAGCCACAATGAGCAGTTCTTC. Protein product: CSARRYRGSHNEQFF.

A few counts support this clonotype. The V call is TRBV20-1, the J call TRBJ2-1, with 8 bases identical to TRBD1. Looked up from germline, CDR1 is DFQATT and CDR2 is SNEGSKA (reference sequence). The CDR3 spans 13 residues. The CDR3 DNA is TGCACCGCCTACCGGACAGGGAACAATGAGCAGTTCTTC. It codes for CTAYRTGNNEQFF.

This clonotype was detected ten times or more. At one boundary the junction diverges from the germline segment, which might be a read error. V and J are TRBV5-1 and TRBJ2-5; TRBD1 might be the D (5 bases). The CDR3 runs 13 residues. The germline V gene encodes CDR1 SGHRS and CDR2 YFSETQ. CDR3 amino acids: CASSLQGEETQYF. As DNA, the CDR3 is TGTGCCAGCAGTTTGCAGGGTGAAGAGACCCAGTACTTC.

This clonotype was seen a few times. This chain's CDR3 is CASSLKTGGIRNEQFF. The CDR3 DNA sequence: TGTGCCAGCAGCCTGAAAACAGGGGGGATAAGGAATGAGCAGTTCTTC. The J gene is TRBJ2-1, the V gene TRBV5-6, with 8 positions matching TRBD1. V trimming: 4 bases; J trimming: 7 bases; junction bases outside the gene matches: 13. Germline CDR1 is SGHDT and CDR2 is YYEEEE. There are 16 residues in the CDR3.

This clonotype has just a few counts. The chain has TRBV9 and TRBJ2-5; TRBD2 matches at 15 bases. Germline lookup yields CDR1 SGDLS and CDR2 YYNGEE. V was pared by 0 bases and J by 2 bases, with 8 bases of the junction left unmatched. The CDR3 totals 19 residues. CDR3 DNA sequence: TGTGCCAGCAGCGTAGCTGGCGGACTAGCGGGGGGGCGTCAAGAGACCCAGTACTTC. It encodes CASSVAGGLAGGRQETQYF.

The chain couples TRBV18 to TRBJ1-4, with a weak D call TRBD1 (5 bases). V was cut by 0 bases and J by 8 bases, with 13 bases left in between. The germline CDR1 and CDR2 sequences are KGHSH and LQKENI. The CDR3 contains 15 residues. DNA of the CDR3: TGTGCCAGCTCACCACCGGGACCGGGGGGGGAAAAACTGTTTTTT. Amino acid sequence: CASSPPGPGGEKLFF. Full variable domain (rest looked up from reference TRBV18 and TRBJ1-4): NAGVMQNPRHLVRRRGQEARLRCSPMKGHSHVYWYRQLPEEGLKFMVYLQKENIIDESGMPKERFSAEFPKEGPSILRIQQVVRGDSAAYFCASSPPGPGGEKLFFGSGTQLSVL.